Listed below are T cell receptor beta chains from one sample, sequenced in a study of shared clonotypes between healthy human individuals. Produced via immunoSEQ multiplex PCR; TCRdb's table is partial and in-frame only. The table has around 1,000,000 clones, approximately 77% seen once. Material for sequencing was memory CD4+ T cells from PBMCs. These receptors originate from a man younger than 35 in good health. Some clones in this sample may be carry-over from other donors' samples. CDR3s include the opening cysteine and the closing phenylalanine or tryptophan. A D gene is named only where the DNA matches it firmly. Part of the rows lack a size; the others show once, few, many or a class for expanded clones.

cdr3_nt | cdr3_aa | d_call | j_call | v_call | clone_size
TGTGCCAGCAGTACACAGGGTGGGGTTAGCAATCAGCCCCAGCATTTT | CASSTQGGVSNQPQHF | . | TRBJ1-5 | TRBV28 | .
TGTGCCAGCAGCTTAGGACTAGACAATGAGCAGTTCTTC | CASSLGLDNEQFF | . | TRBJ2-1 | TRBV11-2 | many
TGTGCCAGCAGGGGGCTTGGGACGGGGACCCGGTACTTC | CASRGLGTGTRYF | . | TRBJ2-5 | TRBV7-8 | .
TGTGCCAGCAGTTCAGGACAGACCAAATACAATGAGCAGTTCTTC | CASSSGQTKYNEQFF | . | TRBJ2-1 | TRBV27 | .
TGTGCCAGCAGCTTAGATAGCGGGAGGGCCCGCACCGGGGAGCTGTTTTTT | CASSLDSGRARTGELFF | TRBD2 | TRBJ2-2 | TRBV7-6 | .
TGTGCCAGCAGTCCAGCCGGAGCCCGGACAGGGCGGACGTCCGGGGAGCTGTTTTTT | CASSPAGARTGRTSGELFF | TRBD1 | TRBJ2-2 | TRBV28 | once
TGCGCCAGCAGAGAGGGGACTAGTGAGACAGATACGCAGTATTTT | CASREGTSETDTQYF | TRBD2 | TRBJ2-3 | TRBV5-1 | .
TGCAGTGCTAGGGGTGGAGATACGCAGTATTTT | CSARGGDTQYF | . | TRBJ2-3 | TRBV20-1 | .
TGTGCCAGCAGCTTGTATGGTCGGGAGACCCAGTACTTC | CASSLYGRETQYF | . | TRBJ2-5 | TRBV5-4 | once
TGTGCCAGCAGCTTAAGGGTCCTGGGAGGCATCACAGATACGCAGTATTTT | CASSLRVLGGITDTQYF | . | TRBJ2-3 | TRBV11-2 | .
TGCAGCGTGATAAGCGCCCAAGAGACCCAGTACTTC | CSVISAQETQYF | . | TRBJ2-5 | TRBV29-1 | .
TGCGCCAGCAGCCCGGGGCGGGCCTCCTACAATGAGCAGTTCTTC | CASSPGRASYNEQFF | . | TRBJ2-1 | TRBV4-1 | .
TGTGCCTGGAGTGTGGCCGGGGAGCTGTTTTTT | CAWSVAGELFF | . | TRBJ2-2 | TRBV30 | .
TGTGCCAGCACTCGACCGGGGGGATTTTATGGCTACACCTTC | CASTRPGGFYGYTF | . | TRBJ1-2 | TRBV28 | .
TGTGCCAGCACTGGGGCCAACGTCCTGACTTTC | CASTGANVLTF | . | TRBJ2-6 | TRBV28 | .
TGTGCCAGCAGCTCCCCGACAGATACGCAGTATTTT | CASSSPTDTQYF | . | TRBJ2-3 | TRBV7-2 | .
TGTGCCAGCAGCAAGGGACTAACAGGGGGCCGCGATGAAAAACTGTTTTTT | CASSKGLTGGRDEKLFF | . | TRBJ1-4 | TRBV21-1 | .
TGTGCCACCAGCGTCTCCGGCCAGCCCCAGCATTTT | CATSVSGQPQHF | . | TRBJ1-5 | TRBV15 | .
TGTGCCAGCAGTCCCAGGACTAGCGGTGACTGGGAGACCCAGTACTTC | CASSPRTSGDWETQYF | TRBD2 | TRBJ2-5 | TRBV28 | .
TGTGCCAGCAGCACAGACTACAATGAGCAGTTCTTC | CASSTDYNEQFF | . | TRBJ2-1 | TRBV6-6 | .
TGTGCCAGCTCGCAGGGAGGGGGCAATCAGCCCCAGCATTTT | CASSQGGGNQPQHF | . | TRBJ1-5 | TRBV7-9 | .
TGTGCCAGCAGCCCCGACAGGGTTGGCAATCAGCCCCAGCATTTT | CASSPDRVGNQPQHF | TRBD1 | TRBJ1-5 | TRBV2 | .
TGTGCCAGCAGCCCTAGGACAGCTTACAATGAGCAGTTCTTC | CASSPRTAYNEQFF | . | TRBJ2-1 | TRBV13 | few
TGCGCCAGCAGCTTCACCGCCGGGACTAGAAACTACAATGAGCAGTTCTTC | CASSFTAGTRNYNEQFF | TRBD2 | TRBJ2-1 | TRBV5-1 | .
TGCGCCAGCAGCCGGGACGGGGGCTACACCTTC | CASSRDGGYTF | . | TRBJ1-2 | TRBV4-1 | .
TGTGCCAGCAGTGAAGTCGCAGGGGTAGCCAAAAACATTCAGTACTTC | CASSEVAGVAKNIQYF | . | TRBJ2-4 | TRBV6-1 | .
TGCGCCAGCAGTGAGTCGGCAGCCACAGATACGCAGTATTTT | CASSESAATDTQYF | . | TRBJ2-3 | TRBV10-1 | .
TGTGCCAGCAATGAGGGAGGGACCTACAATGAGCAGTTCTTC | CASNEGGTYNEQFF | TRBD2 | TRBJ2-1 | TRBV28 | .
TGTGCCAGCAGCTTGGGTACAGCCCGCTCCTACAATGAGCAGTTCTTC | CASSLGTARSYNEQFF | . | TRBJ2-1 | TRBV5-4 | .